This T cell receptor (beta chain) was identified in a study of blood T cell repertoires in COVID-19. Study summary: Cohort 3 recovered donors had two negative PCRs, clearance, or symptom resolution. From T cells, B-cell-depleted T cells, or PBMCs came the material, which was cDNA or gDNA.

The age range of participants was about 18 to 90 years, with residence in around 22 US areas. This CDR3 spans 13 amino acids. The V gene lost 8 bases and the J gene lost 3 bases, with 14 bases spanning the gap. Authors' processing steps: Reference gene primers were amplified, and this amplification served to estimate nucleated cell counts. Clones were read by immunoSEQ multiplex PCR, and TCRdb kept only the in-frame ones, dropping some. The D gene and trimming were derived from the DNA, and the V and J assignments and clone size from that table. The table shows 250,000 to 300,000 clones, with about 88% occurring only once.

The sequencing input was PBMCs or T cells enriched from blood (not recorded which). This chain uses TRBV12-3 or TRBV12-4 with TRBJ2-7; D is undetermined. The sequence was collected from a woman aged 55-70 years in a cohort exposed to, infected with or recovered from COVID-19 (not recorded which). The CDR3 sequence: CASGPPSVYEQYF. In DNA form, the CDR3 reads TGTGCCAGCGGTCCCCCTTCGGTCTACGAGCAGTACTTC.